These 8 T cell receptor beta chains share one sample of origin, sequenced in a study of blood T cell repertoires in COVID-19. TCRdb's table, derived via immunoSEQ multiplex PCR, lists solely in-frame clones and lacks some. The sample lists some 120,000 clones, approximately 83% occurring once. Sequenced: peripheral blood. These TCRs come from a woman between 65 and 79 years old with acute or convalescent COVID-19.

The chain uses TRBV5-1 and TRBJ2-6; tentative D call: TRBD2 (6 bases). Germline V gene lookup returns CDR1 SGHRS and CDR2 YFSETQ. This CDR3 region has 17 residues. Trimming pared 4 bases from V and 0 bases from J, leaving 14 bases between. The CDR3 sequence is CASSTRLGSSGANVLTF. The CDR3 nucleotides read TGCGCCAGCAGCACGAGACTAGGGAGCTCTGGGGCCAACGTCCTGACTTTC.

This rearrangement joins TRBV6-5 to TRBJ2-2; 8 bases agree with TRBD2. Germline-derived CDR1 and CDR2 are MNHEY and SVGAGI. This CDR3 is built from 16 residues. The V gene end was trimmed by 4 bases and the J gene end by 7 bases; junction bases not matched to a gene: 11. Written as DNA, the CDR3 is TGTGCCAGCAGTTCCCCAAGCGGGGGAGGGCGCGGGGAGCTGTTTTTT. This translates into CASSSPSGGGRGELFF.

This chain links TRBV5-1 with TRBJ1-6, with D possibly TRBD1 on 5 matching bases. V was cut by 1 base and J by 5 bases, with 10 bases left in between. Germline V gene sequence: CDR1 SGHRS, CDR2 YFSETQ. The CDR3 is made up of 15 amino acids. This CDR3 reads CASSLRQQNNSPLHF. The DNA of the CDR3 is TGCGCCAGCAGCTTGCGACAGCAAAATAATTCACCCCTCCACTTT.

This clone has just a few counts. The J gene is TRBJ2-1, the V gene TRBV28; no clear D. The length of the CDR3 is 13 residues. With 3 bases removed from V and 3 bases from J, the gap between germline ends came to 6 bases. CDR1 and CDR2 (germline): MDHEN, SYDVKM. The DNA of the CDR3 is TGTGCCAGCAGTTTTGAGGTCTACAATGAGCAGTTCTTC. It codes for CASSFEVYNEQFF.

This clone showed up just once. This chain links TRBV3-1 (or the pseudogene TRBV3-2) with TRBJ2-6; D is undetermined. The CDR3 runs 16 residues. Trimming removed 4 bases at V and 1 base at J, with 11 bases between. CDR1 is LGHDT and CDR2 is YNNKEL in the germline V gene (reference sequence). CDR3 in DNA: TGTGCCAGCAGCCCTCTACTCGATTCTGGGGCCAACGTCCTGACTTTC. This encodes CASSPLLDSGANVLTF.

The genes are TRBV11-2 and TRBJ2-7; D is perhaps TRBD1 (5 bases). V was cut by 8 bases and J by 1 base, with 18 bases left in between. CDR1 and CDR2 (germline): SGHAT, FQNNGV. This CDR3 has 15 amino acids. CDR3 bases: TGTGCCAGCGCCTTACAGCCGACAGTATCCTACGAGCAGTACTTC. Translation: CASALQPTVSYEQYF.

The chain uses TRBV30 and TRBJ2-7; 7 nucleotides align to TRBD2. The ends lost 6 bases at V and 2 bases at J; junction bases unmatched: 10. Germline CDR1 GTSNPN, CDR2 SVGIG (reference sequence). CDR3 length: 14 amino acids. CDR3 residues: CACPAAGSTYEQYF. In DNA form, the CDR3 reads TGTGCCTGTCCTGCAGCGGGATCTACCTACGAGCAGTACTTC.

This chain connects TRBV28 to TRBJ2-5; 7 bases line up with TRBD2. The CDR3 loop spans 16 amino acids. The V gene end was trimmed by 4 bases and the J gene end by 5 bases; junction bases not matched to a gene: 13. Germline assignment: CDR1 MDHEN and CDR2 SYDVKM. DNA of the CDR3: TGTGCCAGCAGTTCTACGAATGGGGGGGTAGTGGAGACCCAGTACTTC. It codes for CASSSTNGGVVETQYF.